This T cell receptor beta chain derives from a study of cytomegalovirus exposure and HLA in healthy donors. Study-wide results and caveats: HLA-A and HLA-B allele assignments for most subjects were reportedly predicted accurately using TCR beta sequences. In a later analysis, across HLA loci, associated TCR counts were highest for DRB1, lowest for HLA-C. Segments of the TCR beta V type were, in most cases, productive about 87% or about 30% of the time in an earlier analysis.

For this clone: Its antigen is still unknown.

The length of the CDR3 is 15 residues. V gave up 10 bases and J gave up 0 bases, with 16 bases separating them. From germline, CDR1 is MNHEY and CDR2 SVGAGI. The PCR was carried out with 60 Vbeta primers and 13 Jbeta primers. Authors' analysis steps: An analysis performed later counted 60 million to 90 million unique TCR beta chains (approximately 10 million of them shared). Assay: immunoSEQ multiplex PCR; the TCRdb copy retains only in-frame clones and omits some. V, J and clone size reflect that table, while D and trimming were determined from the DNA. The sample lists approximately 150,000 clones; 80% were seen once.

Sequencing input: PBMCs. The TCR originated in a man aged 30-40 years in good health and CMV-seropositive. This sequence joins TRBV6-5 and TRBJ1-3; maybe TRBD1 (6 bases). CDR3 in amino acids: CATTRGAASGNTIYF. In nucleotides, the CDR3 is TGTGCCACGACCCGGGGGGCCGCCTCTGGAAACACCATATATTTT.